Shown below are 11 T cell receptor beta chains from a single sample sequenced in a study of Graves' ophthalmopathy and Graves' hyperthyroidism. Investigators amplified TCR beta CDR3 regions from RNA transcripts. First-round RT-PCR relied on HTBI primers, and a second-round multiplex PCR came next. TCRdb ran MiXCR on the multiplex PCR reads and lists one entry per CDR3 protein. The table records about 170,000 distinct CDR3 sequences, over 35% of them present only once. What was sequenced was peripheral blood. The receptors come from a woman aged 40 to 50 with Graves' ophthalmopathy.

The chain uses TRBV18 and TRBJ1-2; D unclear. Germline-derived CDR1 and CDR2 are KGHSH and LQKENI. This CDR3 comprises 15 residues. V shed 3 bases and J shed 4 bases, with 15 bases lying between them. The CDR3 spells CASSPPEINPYGYTF. The CDR3 DNA reads TGTGCCAGCTCACCGCCCGAGATCAACCCCTATGGCTACACCTTC.

This clonotype was seen ten or more times. The chain has TRBV19 and TRBJ2-7; D unclear. The CDR3 totals 14 residues. V shed 4 bases and J shed 3 bases, with 13 bases lying between them. Germline lookup yields CDR1 LNHDA and CDR2 SQIVND (reference sequence). DNA for the CDR3: TGTGCCAGTAGTACACCTACTGAACTCTACGAGCAGTACTTC. Translation: CASSTPTELYEQYF.

This clonotype was seen at least ten times. The chain is built from TRBV12-3 or TRBV12-4 and TRBJ2-2; D may be TRBD2 (5 bases). The CDR3 extends over 13 amino acids. V was clipped by 1 base and J by 6 bases, with 6 bases between them. The CDR3, as DNA: TGTGCCAGCAGTTTAGGCGGGCCCGGGGAGCTGTTTTTT. This codes for CASSLGGPGELFF.

In this sample, this clonotype turned up many times. The chain couples TRBV12-3 or TRBV12-4 to TRBJ1-2; D perhaps matches TRBD1 (6 bases). The V end was cut by 6 bases, the J end by 7 bases, with 15 bases between. The CDR3 runs 13 residues. The CDR3 region has the DNA TGTGCCAGCAGCAGGACAGACTTGGGTGGCTACACCTTC. It encodes CASSRTDLGGYTF.

The chain combines TRBV9 with TRBJ2-7; 8 nucleotides line up with TRBD2. The germline V gene encodes CDR1 SGDLS and CDR2 YYNGEE. The CDR3 extends over 16 amino acids. After removal of 1 base from V and 2 bases from J, the junction contained 8 bases not matched to a gene. The CDR3 sequence is CASSVSSGGFPYEQYF. The CDR3, as DNA: TGTGCCAGCAGCGTATCATCGGGGGGGTTTCCCTACGAGCAGTACTTC.

This clonotype appeared many times. The V gene is TRBV6-1, the J gene TRBJ2-7; 14 bases align to TRBD2. CDR3 length equals 18 residues. Germline loops: CDR1 MNHNS, CDR2 SASEGT. The V and J ends lost 0 bases and 1 base, in that order; junction bases with no gene match: 5. The CDR3 is CASSEAGTSGSGSYEQYF. The CDR3, as DNA: TGTGCCAGCAGTGAAGCGGGGACTAGCGGGAGTGGGTCCTACGAGCAGTACTTC.

The rearrangement uses TRBV12-3 or TRBV12-4 and TRBJ2-7; TRBD2 agrees at 8 bases. V gave up 6 bases and J gave up 3 bases; unmatched junction bases: 7. This CDR3 region has 14 residues. CDR3 protein: CASSHSGINYEQYF. The CDR3, as DNA: TGTGCCAGCAGCCATAGCGGGATAAACTACGAGCAGTACTTC.

In its sample, this clonotype was seen once. CDR3 bases: TGTGCCAGCGTGACTAGCGGGGACCCCTACGAGCAGTACTTC. Translated: CASVTSGDPYEQYF. The rearrangement uses TRBV28 and TRBJ2-7; 11 bases line up with TRBD2. J lost 2 bases, V lost 8 bases, and 5 bases had no gene match. The CDR3 extends over 14 amino acids. Germline loops: CDR1 MDHEN, CDR2 SYDVKM.

This clonotype was seen more than once but under ten times. J is TRBJ2-2 and V is TRBV10-3; D ambiguous. The CDR3 is made up of 15 amino acids. Looked up from germline, CDR1 is ENHRY and CDR2 is SYGVKD. Trimming removed 10 bases from V and 1 base from J, with 16 bases in between. The CDR3 nucleotides are TGTGCCACCGTTTCTTTGAGGCAGAACACCGGGGAGCTGTTTTTT. Translating gives CATVSLRQNTGELFF.

This clonotype has just a few counts. The chain employs TRBV19 and TRBJ2-6; 10 bases align to TRBD1. The V gene's germline CDR1 is LNHDA and CDR2 SQIVND (reference sequence). Trimming took 3 bases from V and 4 from J; bases not matched to a gene: 15. The CDR3 is 20 amino acids. This CDR3 reads CASSITGTGTGVRGANVLTF. CDR3 DNA sequence: TGTGCCAGTAGTATTACGGGAACCGGGACAGGGGTACGGGGGGCCAACGTCCTGACTTTC.

Notes on this clonotype: Sequence at one end of the junction differs from germline and may be a read error. The V gene is TRBV7-2, the J gene TRBJ1-2; no clear D. This CDR3 is built from 12 residues. CDR1 and CDR2 (germline): SGHTA, FQGNSA. CDR3 in amino acids: CASRNSNYGYTF. The CDR3 DNA sequence: TGTGCCAGCAGGAACTCTAATTATGGCTACACCTTC.